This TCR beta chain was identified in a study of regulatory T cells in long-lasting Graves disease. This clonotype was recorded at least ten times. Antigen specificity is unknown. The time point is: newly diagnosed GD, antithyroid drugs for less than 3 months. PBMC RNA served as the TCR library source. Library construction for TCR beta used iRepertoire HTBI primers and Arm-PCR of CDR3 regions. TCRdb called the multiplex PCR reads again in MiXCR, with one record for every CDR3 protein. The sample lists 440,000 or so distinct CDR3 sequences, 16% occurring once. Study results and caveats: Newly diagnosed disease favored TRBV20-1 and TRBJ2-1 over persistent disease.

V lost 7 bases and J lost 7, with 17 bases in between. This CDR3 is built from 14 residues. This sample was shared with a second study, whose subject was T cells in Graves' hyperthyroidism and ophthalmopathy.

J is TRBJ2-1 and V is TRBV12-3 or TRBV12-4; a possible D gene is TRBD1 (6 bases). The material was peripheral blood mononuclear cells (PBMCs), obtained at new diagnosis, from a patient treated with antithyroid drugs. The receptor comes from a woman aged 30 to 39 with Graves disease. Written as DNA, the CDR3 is TGTGCCAGCACCCAAGGGCTAGGGGGTAATGAGCAGTTCTTC. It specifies CASTQGLGGNEQFF.